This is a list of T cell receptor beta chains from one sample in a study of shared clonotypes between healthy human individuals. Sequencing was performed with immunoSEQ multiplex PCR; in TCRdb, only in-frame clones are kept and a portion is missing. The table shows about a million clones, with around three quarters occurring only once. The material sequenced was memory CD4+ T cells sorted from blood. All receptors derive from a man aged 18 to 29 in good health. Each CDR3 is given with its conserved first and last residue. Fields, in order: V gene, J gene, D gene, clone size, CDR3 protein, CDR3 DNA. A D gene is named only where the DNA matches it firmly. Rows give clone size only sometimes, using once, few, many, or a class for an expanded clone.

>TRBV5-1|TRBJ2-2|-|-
CASSPGLETNTGELFF
TGCGCCAGCAGCCCGGGGCTAGAAACGAACACCGGGGAGCTGTTTTTT
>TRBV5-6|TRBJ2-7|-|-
CASSLIAGREQYF
TGTGCCAGCAGCTTGATCGCAGGTCGGGAGCAGTACTTC
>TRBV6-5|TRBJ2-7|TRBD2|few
CASSYLSGAYPYEQYF
TGTGCCAGCAGTTACTTGAGCGGGGCCTATCCCTACGAGCAGTACTTC
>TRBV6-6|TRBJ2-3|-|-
CASSYGGARTDTQYF
TGTGCCAGCAGTTACGGGGGGGCCCGCACAGATACGCAGTATTTT
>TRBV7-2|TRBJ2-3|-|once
CASSFSRVTDTQYF
TGTGCCAGCAGCTTTAGTAGGGTTACAGATACGCAGTATTTT
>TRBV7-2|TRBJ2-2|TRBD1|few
CASSSQTGTGELFF
TGTGCCAGCAGCTCTCAGACAGGGACCGGGGAGCTGTTTTTT
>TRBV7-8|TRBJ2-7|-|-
CASSTPAGSYEQYF
TGTGCCAGCAGCACTCCAGCTGGCTCCTACGAGCAGTACTTC
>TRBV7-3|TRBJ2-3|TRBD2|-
CASSSGDYSTDTQYF
TGTGCCAGCAGTTCGGGGGACTACAGCACAGATACGCAGTATTTT
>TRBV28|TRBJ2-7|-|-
CASSSSVRGEQYF
TGTGCCAGCAGTTCCTCAGTCCGGGGGGAGCAGTACTTC
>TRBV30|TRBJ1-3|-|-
CAWSVYGSGNTIYF
TGTGCCTGGAGTGTTTACGGCTCTGGAAACACCATATATTTT
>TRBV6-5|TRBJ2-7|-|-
CASSYSYRSLDYEQYF
TGTGCCAGCAGTTACTCGTATCGGTCCCTTGACTACGAGCAGTACTTC
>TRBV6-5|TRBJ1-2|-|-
CASSYDSRWGGGYTF
TGTGCCAGCAGTTACGACTCCAGGTGGGGCGGCGGCTACACCTTC
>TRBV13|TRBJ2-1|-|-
CASSWGTQTSYGEQFF
TGTGCCAGCAGCTGGGGTACCCAGACTTCGTACGGTGAGCAGTTCTTC
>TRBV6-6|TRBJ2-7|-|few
CASSLFDEQYF
TGTGCCAGCAGCTTGTTCGACGAGCAGTACTTC
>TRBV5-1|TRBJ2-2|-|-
CASSFERGNTGELFF
TGCGCCAGCAGCTTTGAGAGGGGGAACACCGGGGAGCTGTTTTTT
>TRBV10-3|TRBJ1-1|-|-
CAISESNRATEAFF
TGTGCCATCAGTGAGTCCAACAGGGCCACTGAAGCTTTCTTT
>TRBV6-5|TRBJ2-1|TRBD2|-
CASSRTSGTVNEQFF
TGTGCCAGCAGCCGGACTAGCGGGACTGTCAATGAGCAGTTCTTC
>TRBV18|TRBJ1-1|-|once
CASSPDLRAPTEAFF
TGTGCCAGCTCACCAGATCTAAGGGCCCCTACTGAAGCTTTCTTT
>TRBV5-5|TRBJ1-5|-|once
CASSFPNQPQHF
TGTGCCAGCAGCTTTCCCAATCAGCCCCAGCATTTT
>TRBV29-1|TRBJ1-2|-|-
CSVQRDGRYGYTF
TGCAGCGTCCAAAGGGACGGGCGCTATGGCTACACCTTC
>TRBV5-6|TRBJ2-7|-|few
CASSLEFRGREQYF
TGTGCCAGCAGCTTGGAATTCCGCGGTCGCGAGCAGTACTTC
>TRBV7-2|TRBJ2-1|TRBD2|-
CASSLVPLAGGQEQFF
TGTGCCAGCAGCTTAGTACCACTAGCGGGGGGTCAGGAGCAGTTCTTC
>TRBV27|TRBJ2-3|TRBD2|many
CASRSGTSGIGVTDTQYF
TGTGCCAGCAGATCCGGGACTAGCGGGATCGGCGTGACAGATACGCAGTATTTT
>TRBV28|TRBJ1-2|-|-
CASRGDGYTF
TGTGCCAGCAGGGGGGATGGCTACACCTTC
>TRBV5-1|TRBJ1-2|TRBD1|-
CASSFGTGYYGYTF
TGCGCCAGCAGCTTCGGGACAGGGTACTATGGCTACACCTTC
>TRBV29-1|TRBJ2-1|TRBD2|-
CSVRAGGVGDEQFF
TGCAGCGTGCGAGCGGGAGGAGTTGGGGATGAGCAGTTCTTC
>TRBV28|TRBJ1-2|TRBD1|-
CASRGQGAYGYTF
TGTGCCAGCAGAGGACAGGGGGCCTATGGCTACACCTTC
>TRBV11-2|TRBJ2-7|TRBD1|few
CASSLRTGVGYEQYF
TGTGCCAGCAGCCTCAGGACAGGGGTCGGGTACGAGCAGTACTTC
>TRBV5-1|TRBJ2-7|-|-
CASSTPEGYEQYF
TGCGCCAGCAGCACGCCGGAGGGGTACGAGCAGTACTTC
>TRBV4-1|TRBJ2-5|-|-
CASSQGVIRGGRQETQYF
TGCGCCAGCAGCCAAGGAGTTATTAGGGGAGGACGCCAAGAGACCCAGTACTTC
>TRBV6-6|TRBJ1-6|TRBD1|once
CASSGTERNSPLHF
TGTGCCAGCAGTGGGACAGAGAGGAATTCACCCCTCCACTTT
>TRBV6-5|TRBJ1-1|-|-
CASSSQGMNTEAFF
TGTGCCAGCAGTTCTCAGGGAATGAACACTGAAGCTTTCTTT
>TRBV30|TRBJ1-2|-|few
CAWSAGELGYGYTF
TGTGCCTGGAGTGCCGGGGAGCTCGGCTATGGCTACACCTTC
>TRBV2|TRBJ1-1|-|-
CASGGHRNTEAFF
TGTGCCAGCGGCGGACACAGAAACACTGAAGCTTTCTTT
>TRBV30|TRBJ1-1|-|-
CAWISGLSNTEAFF
TGTGCCTGGATATCGGGGTTGAGTAACACTGAAGCTTTCTTT
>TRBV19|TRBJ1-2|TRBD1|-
CASSTPGQGRLYGYTF
TGTGCCAGTAGTACACCCGGACAGGGGAGATTATATGGCTACACCTTC
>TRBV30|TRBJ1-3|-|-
CALNRGNTIYF
TGTGCCTTAAACAGGGGAAACACCATATATTTT
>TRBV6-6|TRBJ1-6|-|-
CASRVGRNSPLHF
TGTGCCAGCAGGGTCGGCAGAAATTCACCCCTCCACTTT
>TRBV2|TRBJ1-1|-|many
CASSEEGNTEAFF
TGTGCCAGCAGTGAAGAGGGGAACACTGAAGCTTTCTTT
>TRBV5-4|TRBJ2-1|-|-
CASSPLSSSYNEQFF
TGTGCCAGCAGCCCCCTGAGCTCGTCCTACAATGAGCAGTTCTTC
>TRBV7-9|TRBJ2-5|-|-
CASSLLLGETQYF
TGTGCCAGCAGCTTATTGCTTGGAGAGACCCAGTACTTC
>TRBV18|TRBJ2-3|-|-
CASSLLSDTDTQYF
TGTGCCAGCTCACTTTTGTCCGACACAGATACGCAGTATTTT
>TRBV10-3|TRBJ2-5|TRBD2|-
CAISEIAGGQETQYF
TGTGCCATCAGTGAGATAGCGGGGGGACAAGAGACCCAGTACTTC
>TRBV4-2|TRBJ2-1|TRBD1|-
CASSQGTGDNEQFF
TGTGCCAGCAGCCAAGGGACAGGGGACAATGAGCAGTTCTTC
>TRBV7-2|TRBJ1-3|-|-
CASSLGIVAGNIIYF
TGTGCCAGCAGCTTAGGGATAGTGGCTGGAAACATCATATATTTT
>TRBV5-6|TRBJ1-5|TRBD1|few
CASSLYTGGYEPQHF
TGTGCCAGCAGCTTGTACACAGGGGGCTATGAGCCCCAGCATTTT
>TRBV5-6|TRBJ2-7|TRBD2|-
CASIKLAGAYEQYF
TGTGCCAGCATCAAACTAGCGGGGGCCTACGAGCAGTACTTC
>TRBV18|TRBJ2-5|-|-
CASSPTLLDQETQYF
TGTGCCAGCTCACCAACACTGCTGGATCAAGAGACCCAGTACTTC
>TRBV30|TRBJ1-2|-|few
CAWSGGPNYTF
TGTGCCTGGAGTGGCGGGCCGAACTACACCTTC
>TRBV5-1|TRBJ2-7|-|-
CASSSPGPPEEQYF
TGCGCCAGCAGTTCCCCAGGACCACCAGAGGAGCAGTACTTC